These 29 T cell receptor beta chains share one sample of origin, sequenced in a study of cytomegalovirus exposure and HLA in healthy donors (dated by TCRdb to about 2017). Receptor libraries were prepared by the immunoSEQ multiplex PCR assay. For the multiplex PCR, a mixture combining 60 forward primers for TCR Vbeta segments and 13 reverse primers for TCR Jbeta segments was used. TCRdb retrieved this table from immuneACCESS and kept in-frame rearrangements only. Not all clones are present; in checked studies, unresolved V genes account for under half, and no reason is known for the remainder. The sample contains roughly 190,000 clones, roughly 81% of them found a single time. The ten biggest clones cover approximately 2.1% of the sample. Source material: PBMCs. The receptors shown here come from a woman aged 25 to 39 in good health and CMV-seropositive.

The chain joins TRBV19 to TRBJ1-5; D is unresolved. Germline-derived CDR1 and CDR2 are LNHDA and SQIVND (reference sequence). Trimming removed 6 bases at V and 4 bases at J, with 16 bases between. The CDR3 is 15 residues long. The DNA for the CDR3 is TGTGCCAGTAGCATGAGGTCAGCGCTAAATCAGCCCCAGCATTTT. It is translated as CASSMRSALNQPQHF.

This clone has only a few counts. The V and J genes are TRBV4-2 and TRBJ2-3; D is possibly TRBD1 (6 bases). Germline V gene sequence: CDR1 LGHNA, CDR2 YNFKEQ. The V end lost 0 bases, the J end lost 3 bases, and 16 bases lay between the germline ends. The CDR3 covers 17 residues. CDR3 bases: TGTGCCAGCAGCCAAGACCCACAGGGCGTCTGGACAGATACGCAGTATTTT. It encodes CASSQDPQGVWTDTQYF.

V is TRBV5-6 and J is TRBJ1-2; TRBD1 might be the D (6 bases). V gave up 4 bases and J gave up 2 bases, with 12 bases separating them. The CDR3 has 14 residues. CDR1 and CDR2 (germline): SGHDT, YYEEEE. CDR3: CASSRRQANYGYTF. The CDR3 DNA sequence: TGTGCCAGCAGCCGTCGACAGGCCAACTATGGCTACACCTTC.

The gene calls are TRBV20-1 and TRBJ1-2, with D tentatively TRBD1 (5 bases). CDR3 length equals 11 residues. CDR1 DFQATT and CDR2 SNEGSKA come from the germline V gene (reference sequence). The V end was cut by 4 bases, the J end by 8 bases, with 11 bases between. CDR3 DNA: TGCAGTGCTACCTCCGGGGGAGGCTACACCTTC. Encoded protein: CSATSGGGYTF.

The V call is TRBV7-2, the J call TRBJ2-2, with D perhaps TRBD1 (5 bases). Trimming left V 5 bases short and J 8 bases short, with 12 bases between. The CDR3 runs to 13 residues. CDR1 SGHTA and CDR2 FQGNSA come from the germline V gene. The CDR3 bases are TGTGCCAGCAGCGAAGGGCGGACAGGGGAGCTGTTTTTT. Its translation is CASSEGRTGELFF.

The rearrangement uses TRBV7-2 and TRBJ2-3; D ambiguous. V was pared by 7 bases and J by 5 bases, with 7 bases between. The CDR3 has 11 residues. Germline-derived CDR1 and CDR2 are SGHTA and FQGNSA. The DNA of the CDR3 is TGTGCCAGCACCCCTTTAGATACGCAGTATTTT. This codes for CASTPLDTQYF.

CDR3 amino acids: CASSQTGGYNEQFF. Here the CDR3 DNA reads TGCGCCAGCAGCCAAACGGGGGGCTACAATGAGCAGTTCTTC. The chain is built from TRBV5-1 and TRBJ2-1, with 7 bases aligning to TRBD2. The junction had 4 bases not matched to a gene; V was cut back by 4 bases and J by 3 bases. CDR3 length: 14 residues. Germline CDR1 SGHRS, CDR2 YFSETQ.

This chain uses TRBV5-1 with TRBJ1-3; D possibly corresponds to TRBD1 (5 bases). In germline, CDR1 is SGHRS, CDR2 YFSETQ. This CDR3 comprises 15 residues. Trimming pared 0 bases from V and 4 bases from J, leaving 11 bases between. CDR3 DNA: TGCGCCAGCAGCTTGGGGGGCAGTGGCGGAAACACCATATATTTT. This gives the protein CASSLGGSGGNTIYF.

This clone was counted between two and nine times. The V call is TRBV7-8, the J call TRBJ1-2, with D unclear. V was pared by 3 bases and J by 4 bases, with 21 bases between. CDR1 is SGHVS, CDR2 FQNEAQ, per germline. The CDR3 has 17 residues. The CDR3 here is CASSLSGSPSLGYGYTF. CDR3 bases: TGTGCCAGCAGCTTGAGCGGGTCCCCATCTTTGGGCTATGGCTACACCTTC.

The chain joins TRBV2 to TRBJ1-4; no clear D. The germline V gene has CDR1 SNHLY and CDR2 FYNNEI. This CDR3 has 15 amino acids. Deletions cut 4 bases from V and 0 bases from J, with 9 bases between. The CDR3 DNA is TGTGCCAGCAGTGTGGAGCGGACAACTAATGAAAAACTGTTTTTT. It codes for CASSVERTTNEKLFF.

The J gene is TRBJ1-2, the V gene TRBV19; 8 bases are a match to TRBD1. Germline values: CDR1 LNHDA, CDR2 SQIVND (reference sequence). The CDR3 sequence is 14 residues long. V shed 7 bases, J shed 0 bases, and the junction held 4 bases outside the gene matches. CDR3 in amino acids: CASTADRANYGYTF. CDR3 in DNA: TGTGCCAGTACCGCGGACAGGGCTAACTATGGCTACACCTTC.

The chain combines TRBV7-2 with TRBJ2-7, with a weak D call TRBD1 (6 bases). The V gene lost 2 bases and the J gene lost 0 bases, with 8 bases spanning the gap. Germline V lookup: CDR1 SGHTA, CDR2 FQGNSA. The CDR3 is made up of 14 amino acids. The CDR3 region has the DNA TGTGCCAGCAGCTTACAACAGGGCTCCTACGAGCAGTACTTC. This translates into CASSLQQGSYEQYF. Using reference TRBV7-2 and TRBJ2-7 for the parts outside the CDR3, the full variable domain is GAGVSQSPSNKVTEKGKDVELRCDPISGHTALYWYRQSLGQGLEFLIYFQGNSAPDKSGLPSDRFSAERTGGSVSTLTIQRTQQEDSAVYLCASSLQQGSYEQYFGPGTRLTVT.

The chain recombines TRBV27 with TRBJ2-3; possible D gene TRBD2, 5 bases. The CDR3 is made up of 14 amino acids. CDR1 and CDR2 from the germline V gene are MNHEY and SMNVEV (reference sequence). Trimming removed 7 bases from V and 6 bases from J, with 17 bases in between. In DNA form, the CDR3 reads TGTGCCAGCACCAAAGGACTGGTGGGTGATACGCAGTATTTT. It encodes CASTKGLVGDTQYF.

This clone was counted a single time. V and J are TRBV10-3 and TRBJ2-5, with 8 bases matching TRBD2. The CDR3 sequence is 14 residues long. The V gene's germline CDR1 is ENHRY and CDR2 SYGVKD. Losses at the gene ends were 10 bases for V and 2 bases for J; bases not matched to a gene: 9. CDR3 protein: CATLEASGQETQYF. Written as DNA, the CDR3 is TGTGCCACCCTCGAGGCTAGCGGGCAAGAGACCCAGTACTTC.

V is TRBV4-1 and J is TRBJ2-5; 10 bases align to TRBD1. V lost 3 bases, J lost 4 bases, and 5 bases stayed unmatched. Germline CDR1 and CDR2: MGHRA and YSYEKL. There are 15 residues in the CDR3. The DNA of the CDR3 is TGCGCCAGCAGCCATCCCGGGACAGGGGTAGAGACCCAGTACTTC. Translation gives CASSHPGTGVETQYF.

V is TRBV4-1 and J is TRBJ1-2; a possible D gene is TRBD1 (5 bases). V lost 2 bases to trimming and J lost 5 bases, with 9 bases between them. Looked up from germline, CDR1 is MGHRA and CDR2 is YSYEKL. CDR3 length equals 13 residues. CDR3 residues: CASSQITGYGYTF. DNA for the CDR3: TGCGCCAGCAGCCAAATTACAGGATATGGCTACACCTTC.

The rearrangement uses TRBV7-9 and TRBJ1-2; 12 bases align to TRBD1. The CDR3 is 13 amino acids. Trimming removed 5 bases from V and 8 bases from J; junction bases left unmatched: 3. Germline CDR1 SEHNR, CDR2 FQNEAQ (reference sequence). CDR3 nucleotides: TGTGCCAGCAGCCTAGGGACAGGGGGCGGCTACACCTTC. Translated: CASSLGTGGGYTF.

V and J are TRBV7-2 and TRBJ1-2; 8 bases agree with TRBD1. Germline V CDR1 and CDR2: SGHTA, FQGNSA. There are 14 residues in the CDR3. The ends lost 4 bases at V and 7 bases at J; junction bases unmatched: 8. CDR3 nucleotides: TGTGCCAGCAGCTCTGGACAGGGTGAGGGTGGCTACACCTTC. Translation gives CASSSGQGEGGYTF.

The V and J genes are TRBV29-1 and TRBJ2-7; 13 nucleotides align to TRBD2. CDR1 and CDR2 (germline): SQVTM, ANQGSEA. J lost 2 bases, V lost 3 bases, and 1 base had no gene match. The CDR3 is 14 residues long. CDR3 nucleotide sequence: TGCAGCGTTGAGGGACTAGCGGGGACCTACGAGCAGTACTTC. Translating it yields CSVEGLAGTYEQYF.

The J gene is TRBJ2-7, the V gene TRBV18; TRBD2 aligns across 9 bases. CDR1 is KGHSH and CDR2 is LQKENI in the germline V gene. This CDR3 contains 14 residues. With V trimmed by 4 bases and J by 1 base, 2 bases remained unmatched. The CDR3 DNA reads as TGTGCCAGCTCACTGAGCGGGAGGTCCTACGAGCAGTACTTC. Amino acid sequence: CASSLSGRSYEQYF.

The V and J genes are TRBV18 and TRBJ2-2; D possibly corresponds to TRBD1 (9 bases). Trimming removed 3 bases at V and 5 bases at J, with 22 bases between. The CDR3 has 18 residues. Germline V CDR1 and CDR2: KGHSH, LQKENI. CDR3 sequence (DNA): TGTGCCAGCTCACCGACTATAGCGGGACAGGGAGGAACCGGGGAGCTGTTTTTT. Residues: CASSPTIAGQGGTGELFF.

V gene TRBV7-2 combines with J gene TRBJ1-5; D possibly corresponds to TRBD1 (5 bases). Germline V gives CDR1 SGHTA, CDR2 FQGNSA. Between the trimmed V and J ends, which lost 6 bases and 0 bases, there was a span of 12 bases. There are 15 residues in the CDR3. CDR3 DNA sequence: TGTGCCAGCAGTTCCACAGGATATAGCAATCAGCCCCAGCATTTT. This encodes CASSSTGYSNQPQHF.

The CDR3 DNA is TGTGCCAGCAGACCCGCCCTGGGACAGGGCCGCGAGCAGTACTTC. Its protein product is CASRPALGQGREQYF. The chain links TRBV28 to TRBJ2-7; 9 bases are shared with TRBD1. The CDR3 spans 15 residues. CDR1 and CDR2 (germline): MDHEN, SYDVKM. After removal of 6 bases from V and 6 bases from J, the junction contained 12 bases not matched to a gene. The whole variable domain, remainder taken from reference TRBV28 and TRBJ2-7, is DVKVTQSSRYLVKRTGEKVFLECVQDMDHENMFWYRQDPGLGLRLIYFSYDVKMKEKGDIPEGYSVSREKKERFSLILESASTNQTSMYLCASRPALGQGREQYFGPGTRLTVT.

The chain couples TRBV11-1 to TRBJ1-1; TRBD1 matches 8 bases. From germline, CDR1 is SGHAT and CDR2 FQDESV (reference sequence). V was clipped by 5 bases and J by 7 bases; unmatched bases: 9. The CDR3 totals 14 residues. The CDR3 DNA follows: TGTGCCAGCAGCCGGACAGGGAGTGTCGGTGAAGCTTTCTTT. This codes for CASSRTGSVGEAFF.

The chain links TRBV11-1 to TRBJ1-1, with D possibly TRBD1 on 5 matching bases. Trimming stripped 11 bases from V and 4 bases from J, with 14 bases between. Germline assignment: CDR1 SGHAT and CDR2 FQDESV (reference sequence). The CDR3 is 12 amino acids. DNA for the CDR3: TGTGCCGTCCGGGGGGGTGGCACTGAAGCTTTCTTT. It encodes CAVRGGGTEAFF.

J is TRBJ2-7 and V is TRBV10-2; 13 nucleotides match TRBD2. V dropped 11 bases and J dropped 5; count of bases not matched to a gene: 9. CDR1 WSHSY and CDR2 SAAADI come from the germline V gene. This CDR3 region has 14 residues. The CDR3 reads CASTGTSGNNEQYF. The CDR3 nucleotides read TGCGCCTCCACCGGGACTAGCGGGAATAACGAGCAGTACTTC.

The chain combines TRBV20-1 with TRBJ2-7; no clear D gene. V lost 6 bases and J lost 7, with 10 bases in between. The length of the CDR3 is 10 residues. CDR1 is DFQATT, CDR2 SNEGSKA, per germline (reference sequence). CDR3 sequence (DNA): TGCAGTGCCATCCGAGAAGAGCAGTACTTC. Its protein product is CSAIREEQYF.

This chain joins TRBV6-1 and TRBJ1-5; possibly TRBD1 for D (6 bases). Germline CDR1 reads MNHNS; CDR2 reads SASEGT. The CDR3 spans 15 residues. The ends were cut back, 6 bases at V and 0 bases at J, with 12 bases in the middle. The CDR3 here is CASRRAGDSNQPQHF. In nucleotides, the CDR3 is TGTGCCAGCAGGAGGGCAGGGGATAGCAATCAGCCCCAGCATTTT.

This chain links TRBV5-6 with TRBJ2-4, with D possibly matching TRBD1 (6 bases). The CDR3 sequence is 17 residues long. The V gene lost 2 bases and the J gene lost 0 bases, with 15 bases spanning the gap. Per germline, CDR1 SGHDT and CDR2 YYEEEE. The DNA of the CDR3 is TGTGCCAGCAGCTTCGGACAGCCCATTTTAGCCAAAAACATTCAGTACTTC. It encodes CASSFGQPILAKNIQYF.